This is a list of T cell receptor beta chains from one sample in a study of cytomegalovirus exposure and HLA in healthy donors. Only in-frame clones appear in the TCRdb table, and some are missing; sequencing was by immunoSEQ multiplex PCR. The table includes 150,000 to 200,000 clones, around 68% detected once. The sequenced sample consisted of PBMCs. The receptors originated from a man over 45 in good health and CMV-seronegative. Both conserved end residues are part of each CDR3. The order of the fields is J gene, D gene, V gene, clone size, CDR3 DNA, CDR3 protein. The D gene is left open where the match is weak. For some rows the clone size is stated as once, few or many, or as a class when expanded; others skip it.

>TRBJ1-2|.|TRBV5-5|few
TGTGCCAGCAGCTTGGGACAGGTAGACTATGGCTACACCTTC
CASSLGQVDYGYTF
>TRBJ2-7|TRBD1|TRBV7-9|.
TGTGCCAGCAGCAAAGACAGGGGTATCGACGAGCAGTACTTC
CASSKDRGIDEQYF
>TRBJ2-1|TRBD1|TRBV19|.
TGTGCCAGTGCCCGGACAGGGACCTCCAATGAGCAGTTCTTC
CASARTGTSNEQFF
>TRBJ1-1|.|TRBV4-2|.
TGTGCCAGCAGGACAGAGAACACTGAAGCTTTCTTT
CASRTENTEAFF
>TRBJ2-7|TRBD2|TRBV2|.
TGTGCCAGCAGAGACCCTCGGCGGGGGAGCTCCTACGAGCAGTACTTC
CASRDPRRGSSYEQYF
>TRBJ2-1|TRBD2|TRBV5-1|.
TGCGCCAGCAGCTTGCCCTCCTCCGGGGGGGCAGGTGAGCAGTTCTTC
CASSLPSSGGAGEQFF
>TRBJ1-5|.|TRBV2|few
TGTGCCAGCGCCAGGGGCAGCACAAATCAGCCCCAGCATTTT
CASARGSTNQPQHF
>TRBJ1-2|TRBD1|TRBV6-6|.
TGTGCCAGCAGCGCCCTGGACAGGGTTGGCTACACCTTC
CASSALDRVGYTF
>TRBJ2-7|TRBD1|TRBV2|.
TGTGCCAGCCATCCGGACAGGGGTACCTACGAGCAGTACTTC
CASHPDRGTYEQYF
>TRBJ2-5|.|TRBV28|.
TGTGCCAGCTCTTCGCAGCTTTGGGGAGACCAAGAGACCCAGTACTTC
CASSSQLWGDQETQYF
>TRBJ2-7|.|TRBV10-3|.
TGTGCCATCAGTGGTGACTCATGGCAGTACTTC
CAISGDSWQYF
>TRBJ1-1|TRBD1|TRBV10-2|few
TGCGCCGCTAGACAGGGGAACACTGAAGCTTTCTTT
CAARQGNTEAFF
>TRBJ1-1|.|TRBV9|few
TGTGCCAGCAGCGTGGACAGTAACACTGAAGCTTTCTTT
CASSVDSNTEAFF
>TRBJ1-5|.|TRBV11-2|few
TGTGCCAGCAGCTTTCAAGGGGATAATCAGCCCCAGCATTTT
CASSFQGDNQPQHF
>TRBJ2-3|.|TRBV6-5|.
TGTGCCAGCTGGAATCGGGGAGCTAGCACAGATACGCAGTATTTT
CASWNRGASTDTQYF
>TRBJ2-5|TRBD2|TRBV7-2|.
TGTGCCAGCAGCTTAGCCCTGAGTAATGGACTAGCGGGGTTGGGGACCCAGTACTTC
CASSLALSNGLAGLGTQYF
>TRBJ1-3|.|TRBV5-4|.
TGTGCCAGCAGCTTGCAGGCGGGCTCTGGAAACACCATATATTTT
CASSLQAGSGNTIYF
>TRBJ1-2|.|TRBV7-3|.
TGTGCCAGCTCCCAAGGGGTCGAAGGCTACACCTTC
CASSQGVEGYTF
>TRBJ1-3|.|TRBV6-5|few
TGTGCCAGCAGTTACTCCGGGTCCCCGGGTGGAAACACCATATATTTT
CASSYSGSPGGNTIYF
>TRBJ1-6|.|TRBV4-3|.
TGCGCCAGCAGCCAAGACGGGGGGCTAGGATCACCCCTCCACTTT
CASSQDGGLGSPLHF
>TRBJ2-7|.|TRBV4-1|.
TGCGCCAGCAGCCAAGGGTACGGGGTCTCCTACGAGCAGTACTTC
CASSQGYGVSYEQYF
>TRBJ1-5|TRBD1|TRBV27|once
TGTGCCAGCAGTTACAGGGGCTTAAGCAATCAGCCCCAGCATTTT
CASSYRGLSNQPQHF
>TRBJ1-6|.|TRBV9|.
TGTGCCAGCAGCATGGGGGGGGGCTTTAATTCACCCCTCCACTTT
CASSMGGGFNSPLHF
>TRBJ2-3|.|TRBV6-1|.
TGTGCCAGCAGTGAACAGGGGCCGGGCACAGATACGCAGTATTTT
CASSEQGPGTDTQYF
>TRBJ2-7|.|TRBV28|.
TGTGCCAGCAGTTTAACCCAGGGTGTTCGGGAGCAGTACTTC
CASSLTQGVREQYF
>TRBJ1-3|TRBD1|TRBV19|.
TGTGCCAGTAGTGTGACAGGGCCTCGATCTGGAAACACCATATATTTT
CASSVTGPRSGNTIYF
>TRBJ2-5|.|TRBV19|.
TGTGCCACCCGCCGGGGAAGTCAAGAGACCCAGTACTTC
CATRRGSQETQYF
>TRBJ2-2|TRBD2|TRBV9|few
TGTGCCAGCAGCGCCCATGGTGTGTCGGGGAGGGCCGGGGAGCTGTTTTTT
CASSAHGVSGRAGELFF
>TRBJ2-7|.|TRBV29-1|.
TGCAGCGTTGAAGACCCCAGGTTTAGCTCCTACGAGCAGTACTTC
CSVEDPRFSSYEQYF
>TRBJ1-6|.|TRBV7-9|.
TGTGCCAGCAGCACCAGTGACAGGCTTGGGGTCTATAATTCACCCCTCCACTTT
CASSTSDRLGVYNSPLHF
>TRBJ2-5|TRBD2|TRBV4-3|.
TGCGCCAGCAGCCAAGGGGCCGGGACTAGTGGAGAGACCCAGTACTTC
CASSQGAGTSGETQYF
>TRBJ2-5|TRBD2|TRBV2|.
TGTGCCAGCAGCCTTACTAGCGGGACCTACCAAGAGACCCAGTACTTC
CASSLTSGTYQETQYF
>TRBJ2-1|TRBD2|TRBV5-1|.
TGCGCCAGCAGGCCGGCGGGGGGGAGCTCCTACAATGAGCAGTTCTTC
CASRPAGGSSYNEQFF
>TRBJ1-4|TRBD1|TRBV25-1|.
TGTGCCAGCAGTGTGGGGACAGCTCCTAATGAAAAACTGTTTTTT
CASSVGTAPNEKLFF
>TRBJ2-1|.|TRBV4-1|.
TGCGCCAGCAGCCCTAGTGCATCCTACAATGAGCAGTTCTTC
CASSPSASYNEQFF
>TRBJ1-1|.|TRBV6-4|.
TGTGCCAGCAGCAACCAGGGTACTGGGTTCACTGAAGCTTTCTTT
CASSNQGTGFTEAFF
>TRBJ2-7|TRBD1|TRBV7-9|.
TGTGCCAGCAGCTTCTCACGGGGACAGGGGCCCTACGAGCAGTACTTC
CASSFSRGQGPYEQYF
>TRBJ2-1|TRBD1|TRBV19|once
TGTGCCAGTAGTACTCTAGGGACAGGTTTCTCCTACAATGAGCAGTTCTTC
CASSTLGTGFSYNEQFF
>TRBJ2-7|.|TRBV7-9|.
TGTGCCAGCAGCCACACCGGCAGGGCCGGGGGAGAGCAGTACTTC
CASSHTGRAGGEQYF
>TRBJ1-1|TRBD1|TRBV19|.
TGTGCCAGTAGTATAGTTCCAGGGGGGACGAACACTGAAGCTTTCTTT
CASSIVPGGTNTEAFF
>TRBJ1-1|.|TRBV11-2|.
TGTGCCAGCAGCTTAGAACCCGAGGCTGAAGCTTTCTTT
CASSLEPEAEAFF
>TRBJ1-2|.|TRBV5-4|.
TGTGCCAGCAGCTACGAGGCTAACTATGGCTACACCTTC
CASSYEANYGYTF
>TRBJ2-1|TRBD2|TRBV4-3|.
TGCGCCAGCAGCCAAGATAGGTCTAGCGGGGGGGTCGAGCAGTTCTTC
CASSQDRSSGGVEQFF
>TRBJ2-3|.|TRBV7-9|.
TGTGCCAGCAGCTCCAACGGGGGCACAGATACGCAGTATTTT
CASSSNGGTDTQYF
>TRBJ1-2|TRBD1|TRBV7-9|.
TGTGCCAGCAGCTCAGTGGTTGGGACAGGAACCTATGGCTACACCTTC
CASSSVVGTGTYGYTF
>TRBJ2-1|TRBD2|TRBV2|.
TGTGCCAGCAGCCCCAGCGGGGGCTATCTCAATGAGCAGTTCTTC
CASSPSGGYLNEQFF
>TRBJ1-5|.|TRBV7-9|.
TGTGCCAGCAGCGTACAGGGTGATCAGCCCCAGCATTTT
CASSVQGDQPQHF
>TRBJ1-1|.|TRBV28|few
TGTGCCAGCAGCCTCTCCCTGAGGGATGAAGCTTTCTTT
CASSLSLRDEAFF
>TRBJ2-7|.|TRBV5-1|.
TGCGCCAGCAGCTTATCCCCGGGAAATGGCTACGAGCAGTACTTC
CASSLSPGNGYEQYF
>TRBJ1-2|.|TRBV19|.
TGTGCCAGTAGTCGCAGGGGCGCCATACCAACCATAGACTATGGCTACACCTTC
CASSRRGAIPTIDYGYTF
>TRBJ2-3|.|TRBV5-4|.
TGTGCCAGCAGCCCGCAGGGGAGTACGCAGTATTTT
CASSPQGSTQYF
>TRBJ1-1|.|TRBV4-1|.
TGCGCCAGCAGCCAAGGACAGCTTGTTAGGAACACTGAAGCTTTCTTT
CASSQGQLVRNTEAFF
>TRBJ2-7|TRBD1|TRBV18|.
TGTGCCAGCTCTAATGTTAACCGAGACAGGGACAACGAGCAGTACTTC
CASSNVNRDRDNEQYF